This TCR beta chain was retrieved from a study of blood T cell repertoires in COVID-19. On the study more broadly: Samples came from the United States, Italy and Spain, spanning acute and convalescent COVID-19. T cells, B-cell-depleted T cells, or PBMCs provided the cDNA or gDNA that served as material.

Germline CDR1 LGHNA, CDR2 YSLEER. V gave up 3 bases and J gave up 7 bases, with 16 bases separating them. The CDR3 has 16 residues. Original analysis: By means of reference gene primer amplification, nucleated cell counts were estimated. TCRdb's table, derived via immunoSEQ multiplex PCR, lists solely in-frame clones and lacks some. Clone size and V and J calls were adopted from that table, with D and trimming inferred from the DNA. The table includes just over 650,000 clones, 85% to 90% detected once. Sequencing used peripheral blood. The receptor comes from a woman under 30 with acute or convalescent COVID-19. This chain connects TRBV4-3 to TRBJ1-6; no definite D call. The CDR3 loop is CASSHSGTFLNSPLHF. The CDR3 nucleotides are TGCGCCAGCAGCCACTCGGGAACCTTTCTAAATTCACCCCTCCACTTT.